This entry lists 25 T cell receptor beta chains sequenced from one sample in a study of blood T cells in healthy people across ages. Then a second PCR, running about 6 to 11 cycles, was carried out with a sample-barcoded 5' primer and a J-beta primer mix. One entry per CDR3 protein results from TCRdb running MiXCR on the 5' RACE reads. This sample has some 860,000 distinct CDR3 sequences; about 61% occur once, and the top ten carry roughly 25%. The source material was blood. The receptors stem from a man aged 40-50 years in good health.

The J gene is TRBJ2-6, the V gene TRBV5-1; D unresolved. Trimming cost V 7 bases and J 0 bases, with 11 bases left between them. The CDR3 totals 15 residues. Germline V gene lookup returns CDR1 SGHRS and CDR2 YFSETQ. The CDR3 region is CASGTVLSGANVLTF. For the CDR3, the DNA is TGCGCCAGCGGAACTGTCCTCTCTGGGGCCAACGTCCTGACTTTC.

The V call is TRBV25-1, the J call TRBJ2-7; 8 bases are a match to TRBD2. This CDR3 spans 15 amino acids. Per the germline V gene, CDR1 is MGHDK and CDR2 is SYGVNS. Germline trimming cut 4 bases from V and 2 bases from J; bases unmatched to any gene: 7. The CDR3 DNA reads as TGTGCCAGCAGTGGAGTCACTAGCGGCACCTACGAGCAGTACTTC. As protein: CASSGVTSGTYEQYF.

This clonotype was detected a few times. V and J are TRBV27 and TRBJ2-7; the match to TRBD1 covers 7 bases. This CDR3 is built from 13 residues. V shed 5 bases, J shed 7 bases, and the junction held 8 bases outside the gene matches. The germline V gene has CDR1 MNHEY and CDR2 SMNVEV (reference sequence). The CDR3 DNA is TGTGCCAGCAGTGTACAGGGGCTCTCGGAGCAGTACTTC. Amino acid sequence: CASSVQGLSEQYF.

This clonotype was counted ten times or more. This chain connects TRBV5-1 to TRBJ2-5; TRBD1 is a possible D gene (6 bases). This CDR3 has 14 residues. The germline gives CDR1 SGHRS, CDR2 YFSETQ. V lost 7 bases to trimming and J lost 1 base, with 14 bases between them. The CDR3 sequence: CASGNQGTQETQYF. Here the CDR3 DNA reads TGCGCCAGCGGAAACCAGGGGACCCAAGAGACCCAGTACTTC.

The chain links TRBV7-3 to TRBJ1-5; no clear D gene. The CDR3 extends over 15 amino acids. The V gene lost 0 bases and the J gene lost 1 base, with 7 bases spanning the gap. Germline CDR1 is SGHTA and CDR2 is FQGTGA. This CDR3 is CASSLTPASNQPQHF. In DNA form, the CDR3 reads TGTGCCAGCAGCTTAACTCCGGCGAGCAATCAGCCCCAGCATTTT. Full variable domain (outside the CDR3, taken from reference TRBV7-3 and TRBJ1-5): GAGVSQTPSNKVTEKGKYVELRCDPISGHTALYWYRQSLGQGPEFLIYFQGTGAADDSGLPNDRFFAVRPEGSVSTLKIQRTERGDSAVYLCASSLTPASNQPQHFGDGTRLSIL.

This clonotype turned up a few times. The CDR3 here is CASSVTGLTYEQYF. The CDR3 DNA reads as TGTGCCAGCAGTGTGACAGGGCTTACCTACGAGCAGTACTTC. The gene calls are TRBV27 and TRBJ2-7; 7 bases match TRBD1. The CDR3 has 14 amino acids. Germline lookup yields CDR1 MNHEY and CDR2 SMNVEV (reference sequence). The ends lost 5 bases at V and 2 bases at J; junction bases unmatched: 6.

As for this clonotype: This may arise from a read error, as a much more abundant clone is one base away. The chain has TRBV20-1 and TRBJ2-5, with D hard to call. Germline-derived CDR1 and CDR2 are DFQATT and SNEGSKA (reference sequence). V dropped 3 bases and J dropped 11 bases, with 25 bases sitting between them. CDR3 length equals 15 residues. The DNA of the CDR3 is TGCAGTGCTAGGTATCTAGAAACGAATCTCAATGAGCAGTACTTC. Amino acids: CSARYLETNLNEQYF.

CDR3 sequence: CASSVTSGGANEQYF. DNA for the CDR3: TGCGCCAGCAGCGTGACTAGCGGGGGGGCGAATGAGCAGTACTTC. The V call is TRBV5-1, the J call TRBJ2-7; 14 nucleotides line up with TRBD2. Germline V gene lookup returns CDR1 SGHRS and CDR2 YFSETQ. CDR3 length: 15 residues. Unmatched junction bases numbered 7, after V lost 4 bases and J lost 7 bases.

The chain has TRBV7-2 and TRBJ2-5; possible D gene TRBD2, 7 bases. Deletions cut 2 bases from V and 11 bases from J, with 18 bases between. Germline V CDR1 and CDR2: SGHTA, FQGNSA. CDR3 length: 14 residues. CDR3 in DNA: TGTGCCAGCAGCTTATCGGGGGGCCCCTACAAGCAGTACTTC. Translating it yields CASSLSGGPYKQYF.

The chain couples TRBV18 to TRBJ1-4; D remains ambiguous. This CDR3 is built from 16 residues. V shed 3 bases and J shed 6 bases, with 17 bases lying between them. The germline V gene encodes CDR1 KGHSH and CDR2 LQKENI. CDR3 nucleotides: TGTGCCAGCTCACCGCGCCCGAACGAGGGTGATGAAAAACTGTTTTTT. Its protein is CASSPRPNEGDEKLFF.

The chain carries TRBV6-6 and TRBJ2-4; D may correspond to TRBD1 or TRBD2 (6 bases each). The germline V gene has CDR1 MNHNY and CDR2 SVGAGI (reference sequence). Trimming shortened V by 4 bases and J by 6 bases, and 13 bases separated the two germline ends. This CDR3 has 14 amino acids. In DNA, the CDR3 is TGTGCCAGCAGTTTAGCGGTACAGGGAAACATTCAGTACTTC. Protein sequence: CASSLAVQGNIQYF.

This clonotype was seen once. The CDR3 loop reads CSASGQGAPGETQYF. The CDR3 DNA is TGCAGTGCTAGCGGACAGGGGGCGCCTGGAGAGACCCAGTACTTC. This chain links TRBV20-1 with TRBJ2-5; 11 nucleotides agree with TRBD1. The CDR3 runs to 15 residues. CDR1 and CDR2 (germline): DFQATT, SNEGSKA (reference sequence). Trimming cost V 3 bases and J 4 bases; bases outside gene matches: 7.

V gene TRBV20-1 combines with J gene TRBJ2-1; unclear D gene. Trimming stripped 1 base from V and 6 bases from J, with 10 bases between. CDR3 length: 13 residues. Germline values: CDR1 DFQATT, CDR2 SNEGSKA (reference sequence). CDR3 sequence (DNA): TGCAGTGCTAGAGCCAGCATAGGCAATGAGCAGTTCTTC. It specifies CSARASIGNEQFF.

The table lists this clonotype with a few counts. The V gene is TRBV28, the J gene TRBJ2-7; D gene ambiguous. Germline CDR1 reads MDHEN; CDR2 reads SYDVKM. Trimming shortened V by 5 bases and J by 2 bases, and 10 bases separated the two germline ends. The CDR3 has 13 residues. The CDR3 DNA reads TGTGCCAGCAGTCTGATGTTGGCCTACGAGCAGTACTTC. It yields the protein CASSLMLAYEQYF.

Points on this clonotype: A read error may produce the germline difference seen at one junction end. V gene TRBV6-1 combines with J gene TRBJ2-4; 7 bases fit TRBD1. The CDR3 contains 15 residues. CDR1 is MNHNS, CDR2 SASEGT, per germline. CDR3: CTSSDQQGAKNIQYF. The CDR3 DNA sequence: TGTACCAGCAGTGATCAACAGGGGGCCAAAAACATTCAGTACTTC.

The V and J genes are TRBV25-1 and TRBJ1-1; no clear D. CDR3 length: 11 residues. CDR1 is MGHDK, CDR2 SYGVNS, per germline. Trimming took 4 bases from V and 7 from J, leaving 7 bases between them. In nucleotides, the CDR3 is TGTGCCAGCAGTGTTTATGATGAAGCTTTCTTT. Amino acid sequence: CASSVYDEAFF.

This clonotype came up a few times. The chain recombines TRBV12-3 or TRBV12-4 with TRBJ2-3; the D call may be TRBD1 or TRBD2 (5 bases each). V dropped 11 bases and J dropped 1 base, with 16 bases sitting between them. This CDR3 spans 14 amino acids. The CDR3, as DNA: TGTGCCGACACCCGGGGCGACCGCACAGATACGCAGTATTTT. Translating it yields CADTRGDRTDTQYF.

The chain recombines TRBV10-3 with TRBJ1-2; maybe TRBD1 (6 bases). This CDR3 comprises 15 residues. Between the trimmed V and J ends, which lost 5 bases and 7 bases, there was a span of 20 bases. The germline V gene has CDR1 ENHRY and CDR2 SYGVKD. The CDR3 region has the DNA TGTGCCATCAGTCTTCTGACAGGAACTTTGGGTGGCTACACCTTC. It translates to CAISLLTGTLGGYTF.

The sample holds many counts of this clonotype. V usage is TRBV20-1 and J usage is TRBJ2-1; 11 bases match TRBD1. The CDR3 contains 14 residues. Germline CDR1 and CDR2: DFQATT and SNEGSKA (reference sequence). DNA of the CDR3: TGCAGCGCCCGGGACAGGGGGTCCTACAATGAGCAGTTCTTC. It translates to CSARDRGSYNEQFF.

This clonotype was recorded a few times. The rearrangement uses TRBV4-2 and TRBJ2-7; 8 bases line up with TRBD2. The CDR3 loop spans 17 amino acids. Germline V gene sequence: CDR1 LGHNA, CDR2 YNFKEQ. With 0 bases clipped from V and 3 bases from J, the junction kept 10 bases outside the gene matches. CDR3 residues: CASSQDVMASGYYEQYF. CDR3 in DNA: TGTGCCAGCAGCCAAGATGTTATGGCTAGCGGGTACTACGAGCAGTACTTC.

The chain recombines TRBV29-1 with TRBJ1-1; no firm D call. V was trimmed by 0 bases and J by 10 bases, leaving 15 bases between them. CDR1 is SQVTM, CDR2 ANQGSEA, per germline. The CDR3 is 13 residues long. The CDR3 DNA reads TGCAGCGTTGAAGACTCGACTCTCACGGGAGCTTTCTTT. It codes for CSVEDSTLTGAFF. The variable domain in full, completed from reference TRBV29-1 and TRBJ1-1, reads SAVISQKPSRDICQRGTSLTIQCQVDSQVTMMFWYRQQPGQSLTLIATANQGSEATYESGFVIDKFPISRPNLTFSTLTVSNMSPEDSSIYLCSVEDSTLTGAFFGQGTRLTVV.

The V and J genes are TRBV29-1 and TRBJ2-7; D is ambiguous. Trimming removed 3 bases at V and 7 bases at J, with 7 bases between. The CDR3 is 10 amino acids. Germline assignment: CDR1 SQVTM and CDR2 ANQGSEA. The CDR3 sequence: CSVDWNEQYF. The CDR3, as DNA: TGCAGCGTTGATTGGAATGAGCAGTACTTC.

The genes are TRBV6-2 or TRBV6-3 and TRBJ2-1; D is uncertain. Germline V gene sequence: CDR1 MNHEY, CDR2 SVGEGT. This CDR3 has 14 amino acids. Trimming took 0 bases from V and 2 from J, leaving 5 bases between them. The CDR3 region has the DNA TGTGCCAGCAGTTACTCAGAGGCCTACAATGAGCAGTTCTTC. Translating it yields CASSYSEAYNEQFF.

The chain has TRBV14 and TRBJ2-7, with TRBD2 matching 7 bases. The CDR3 contains 17 residues. V trimming: 0 bases; J trimming: 4 bases; junction bases outside the gene matches: 12. The germline V gene has CDR1 SGHDN and CDR2 FVKESK. Here the CDR3 DNA reads TGTGCCAGCAGCCAAGATCGGGTTAGCGGGCGCACTTACGAGCAGTACTTC. This translates into CASSQDRVSGRTYEQYF.

In the case of this clonotype: The junction differs from germline at one of its ends, possibly a read error. V gene TRBV3-1 combines with J gene TRBJ2-1, with 12 bases matching TRBD1. This CDR3 has 15 residues. Looked up from germline, CDR1 is LGHDT and CDR2 is YNNKEL (reference sequence). CDR3 residues: CASSPGTGGYSEQFF. CDR3 DNA sequence: TGTGCCAGCAGCCCAGGGACAGGGGGCTACAGTGAGCAGTTCTTC.